The clone carrying this T cell receptor beta chain has just one count. This specimen belongs to a study of blood T cell repertoires in COVID-19. Across the study: Samples taken during acute and convalescent COVID-19 were collected in the United States, Italy and Spain.

V lost 5 bases and J lost 2; bases outside the gene matches: 4. The length of the CDR3 is 14 residues. The germline V gene has CDR1 WSHSY and CDR2 SAAADI. Per the authors' pipeline: Cell counts per sample came from amplifying reference gene primers. Sequencing was performed with immunoSEQ multiplex PCR; in TCRdb, only in-frame clones are kept and a portion is missing. That table is the source of V, J and clone size, and D and trimming were worked out from the DNA. The sample carries about 86,000 clones, approximately 88% recorded once. The TCR sequence derives from a woman of 80 years or more with active or convalescent COVID-19. Sequencing was carried out using peripheral blood. The V call is TRBV10-2, the J call TRBJ2-7, with 9 bases matching TRBD2. The CDR3 region has the DNA TGCGCCAGCAGTCCGGTAGCGGGAGCCTACGAGCAGTACTTC. It specifies CASSPVAGAYEQYF.